These T cell receptor beta chains were read from a single sample in a study of blood T cell repertoires in COVID-19. Generated by immunoSEQ multiplex PCR, the TCRdb table keeps only in-frame clones and is missing some. The sample has around 70,000 clones, around nine tenths seen once. The specimen was peripheral blood. The source of these receptors is a human donor in a cohort sampled during active COVID-19. The CDR3 runs from the conserved cysteine through the conserved F or W. Fields, in order: V gene, D gene, clone size, CDR3 length, J gene, CDR3 protein, CDR3 DNA. D genes are given only for firm matches. Expanded clones get a size class; other rows say once, few or many, or leave the size out.

TRBV27	TRBD1	once	16	TRBJ1-6	CASSFFSGTGGSPLHF	TGTGCCAGCAGTTTCTTTTCCGGGACAGGGGGATCACCCCTCCACTTT
TRBV4-3	TRBD1	once	17	TRBJ2-3	CASSQVVKGASTDTQYF	TGCGCCAGCAGCCAAGTGGTGAAGGGGGCTAGCACAGATACGCAGTATTTT
TRBV6-6	NA	NA	16	TRBJ1-1	CASSLARQSLNTEAFF	TGTGCCAGCAGCTTGGCACGACAGAGCTTAAACACTGAAGCTTTCTTT
TRBV7-2	NA	NA	13	TRBJ2-1	CASSQGVWNEQFF	TGTGCCAGCAGCCAAGGGGTTTGGAATGAGCAGTTCTTC
TRBV5-1	TRBD2	NA	16	TRBJ2-6	CASSVTSAAGANVLTF	TGCGCCAGCAGCGTGACTAGCGCGGCTGGGGCCAACGTCCTGACTTTC
TRBV27	NA	NA	15	TRBJ1-6	CASSPQQGFNSPLHF	TGTGCCAGCAGTCCTCAACAGGGTTTTAATTCACCCCTCCACTTT
TRBV19	NA	NA	15	TRBJ2-2	CASSIQGLNTGELFF	TGTGCCAGTAGTATCCAGGGGTTGAACACCGGGGAGCTGTTTTTT
TRBV19	TRBD1	NA	14	TRBJ1-5	CASSGTGGNQPQHF	TGTGCCAGTTCAGGGACAGGGGGCAATCAGCCCCAGCATTTT
TRBV4-3	NA	NA	18	TRBJ2-1	CASSQELGGPSSYNEQFF	TGCGCCAGCAGCCAAGAGCTCGGGGGGCCCAGCTCCTACAATGAGCAGTTCTTC
TRBV3-1/TRBV3-2	NA	NA	14	TRBJ2-7	CASSHSKTPGFPYF	TGTGCCAGCAGCCACTCAAAGACACCAGGGTTCCCTTACTTC
TRBV6-5	TRBD2	once	15	TRBJ2-7	CASSYSSGLDYEQYF	TGTGCCAGCAGTTACTCCTCTGGACTAGATTACGAGCAGTACTTC
TRBV5-4	TRBD1	NA	15	TRBJ2-3	CASTWGQGATDTQYF	TGTGCCAGCACCTGGGGACAGGGGGCAACAGATACGCAGTATTTT
TRBV19	TRBD1	NA	15	TRBJ1-5	CASNTGGLGNQPQHF	TGTGCCAGTAATACAGGGGGCTTGGGCAATCAGCCCCAGCATTTT
TRBV6-2/TRBV6-3	NA	once	11	TRBJ1-1	CASSYSIEAFF	TGTGCCAGCAGTTACTCGATTGAGGCTTTCTTT
TRBV19	TRBD1	NA	17	TRBJ1-1	CASSILAGTGANTEAFF	TGTGCCAGTAGTATTCTAGCTGGGACAGGGGCCAACACTGAAGCTTTCTTT